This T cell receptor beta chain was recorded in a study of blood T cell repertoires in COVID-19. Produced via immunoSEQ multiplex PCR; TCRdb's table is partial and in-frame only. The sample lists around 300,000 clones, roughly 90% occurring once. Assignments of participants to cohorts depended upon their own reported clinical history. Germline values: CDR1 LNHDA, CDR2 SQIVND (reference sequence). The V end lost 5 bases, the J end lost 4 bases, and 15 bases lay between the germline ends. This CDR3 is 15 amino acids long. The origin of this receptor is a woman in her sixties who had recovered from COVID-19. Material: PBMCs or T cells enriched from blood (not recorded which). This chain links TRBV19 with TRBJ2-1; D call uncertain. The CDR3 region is CASSALIGGYNEQFF. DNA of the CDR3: TGTGCCAGTAGTGCCCTTATCGGCGGTTACAATGAGCAGTTCTTC.